This passage covers 28 T cell receptor beta chains from one sample sequenced in a study of shared T cell receptors in the human thymus. The data were produced by immunoSEQ multiplex PCR, yet TCRdb's version contains in-frame clones alone and is incomplete. This sample has 500,000 to 750,000 clones, with around 89% found just once. In addition, the sample was reused for a study of human thymus T cells.

The sample taken for sequencing was thymocytes. These receptors were collected from a boy in the first two years of life with a congenital heart defect.

This chain connects TRBV11-2 to TRBJ2-4; D is perhaps TRBD1 (6 bases). V lost 5 bases, J lost 0 bases, and 14 bases lay in between. The CDR3 loop spans 16 amino acids. From germline, CDR1 is SGHAT and CDR2 FQNNGV. This CDR3 is CASSPTRGGAKNIQYF. CDR3 bases: TGTGCCAGCAGCCCCACTCGAGGGGGAGCCAAAAACATTCAGTACTTC.

In the case of this clone: The same CDR3 can be traced to other DNA sequences in this sample. The chain recombines TRBV5-6 with TRBJ2-7; 8 positions match TRBD2. The CDR3 extends over 13 amino acids. The V gene end was trimmed by 3 bases and the J gene end by 2 bases; junction bases not matched to a gene: 1. Germline values: CDR1 SGHDT, CDR2 YYEEEE. In nucleotides, the CDR3 is TGTGCCAGCAGCTCGGGGGGGGCCTACGAGCAGTACTTC. Translating it yields CASSSGGAYEQYF.

The V call is TRBV6-5, the J call TRBJ1-1, with a possible D match to TRBD1 (6 bases). This CDR3 is built from 16 residues. CDR1 MNHEY and CDR2 SVGAGI come from the germline V gene. Trimming took off 0 bases at V and 5 bases at J, with 16 bases between the two ends. For the CDR3, the DNA is TGTGCCAGCAGTTACTCGGCCCTTCAGGGGCGGACTGAAGCTTTCTTT. This translates into CASSYSALQGRTEAFF.

J is TRBJ2-3 and V is TRBV29-1; a weak D match, TRBD2 (6 bases). Trimming removed 7 bases at V and 3 bases at J, with 20 bases between. The CDR3 has 15 amino acids. Germline CDR1 reads SQVTM; CDR2 reads ANQGSEA. The CDR3 coding sequence is TGCAGCGCCAAAGATAGCGGACGAGTTACAGATACGCAGTATTTT. Its protein is CSAKDSGRVTDTQYF.

The rearrangement uses TRBV4-1 and TRBJ2-7; TRBD2 agrees at 9 bases. The CDR3 spans 18 residues. J gave up 2 bases and V 0 bases, and 11 bases lay outside the gene matches. The V gene's germline CDR1 is MGHRA and CDR2 YSYEKL. The CDR3 nucleotides are TGCGCCAGCAGCCAAGAGGGGCTTAGCGGGAGTGTAGCCTACGAGCAGTACTTC. This translates into CASSQEGLSGSVAYEQYF.

The chain employs TRBV19 and TRBJ2-1; 9 positions match TRBD2. V trimming: 6 bases; J trimming: 4 bases; junction bases outside the gene matches: 16. The CDR3 runs 18 residues. Germline values: CDR1 LNHDA, CDR2 SQIVND (reference sequence). CDR3 sequence reads: CASSPARKGLALYNEQFF. CDR3 nucleotides: TGTGCCAGTAGCCCCGCGCGGAAAGGACTAGCGCTATACAATGAGCAGTTCTTC.

This sequence joins TRBV4-3 and TRBJ2-1; 8 nucleotides align to TRBD2. V was pared by 1 base and J by 0 bases, with 5 bases of the junction left unmatched. The CDR3 covers 17 residues. Per germline, CDR1 LGHNA and CDR2 YSLEER. In nucleotides, the CDR3 is TGCGCCAGCAGCCAAGGTTTCGGGGGGGCCTCCTACAATGAGCAGTTCTTC. Its translation is CASSQGFGGASYNEQFF.

The rearrangement uses TRBV5-5 and TRBJ2-1; 8 bases are a match to TRBD1. The CDR3 totals 16 residues. V dropped 0 bases and J dropped 5; count of bases not matched to a gene: 7. Germline assignment: CDR1 SGHKS and CDR2 YYEKEE (reference sequence). The chain's CDR3 is CASSLAERQGHNEQFF. DNA of the CDR3: TGTGCCAGCAGCTTGGCCGAGAGACAGGGGCACAATGAGCAGTTCTTC.

The chain combines TRBV27 with TRBJ1-2; perhaps TRBD1 as D (5 bases). The CDR3 length is 15 residues. Germline lookup yields CDR1 MNHEY and CDR2 SMNVEV (reference sequence). Trimming removed 1 base at V and 8 bases at J, with 17 bases between. CDR3 sequence: CASSLYAGGAQGYTF. The CDR3 DNA reads TGTGCCAGCAGTTTATACGCCGGTGGGGCACAGGGCTACACCTTC.

The chain joins TRBV14 to TRBJ2-3, with 12 bases fitting TRBD2. Germline V gives CDR1 SGHDN, CDR2 FVKESK. The junction had 8 bases not matched to a gene; V was cut back by 4 bases and J by 6 bases. The length of the CDR3 is 16 residues. The CDR3 region has the DNA TGTGCCAGCAGCCCGCTGACTAGCGGGAGAAAGGATACGCAGTATTTT. It yields the protein CASSPLTSGRKDTQYF.

This clone was observed once. The chain has TRBV6-5 and TRBJ2-1, with a possible D match to TRBD2 (5 bases). The ends were cut back, 4 bases at V and 9 bases at J, with 13 bases in the middle. Germline CDR1 and CDR2: MNHEY and SVGAGI. The CDR3 has 13 residues. CDR3 DNA sequence: TGTGCCAGCAGTTCAATGGAGGTGGGTGAGCAGTTCTTC. This gives the protein CASSSMEVGEQFF.

Only a few counts were recorded for this clone. The gene calls are TRBV27 and TRBJ2-7, with 11 nucleotides matching TRBD1. Trimming removed 8 bases from V and 3 bases from J; junction bases left unmatched: 9. The V gene's germline CDR1 is MNHEY and CDR2 SMNVEV (reference sequence). The CDR3 runs 15 residues. The CDR3 DNA follows: TGTGCCAGCGGAACCCGGGACAGGGGGAACTACGAGCAGTACTTC. It encodes CASGTRDRGNYEQYF.

This clone was counted between two and nine times. The chain recombines TRBV11-2 with TRBJ2-7; the D is unclear. The V gene lost 1 base and the J gene lost 3 bases, with 13 bases spanning the gap. CDR3 length: 15 amino acids. Germline loops: CDR1 SGHAT, CDR2 FQNNGV. CDR3: CASSLVRGSFYEQYF. The DNA for the CDR3 is TGTGCCAGCAGCTTAGTTAGAGGTAGTTTCTACGAGCAGTACTTC.

This clone came up a few times. The chain has TRBV11-3 and TRBJ2-7, with D unclear. Germline values: CDR1 SGHNT, CDR2 YENEEA. The CDR3 is 13 amino acids. Trimming shortened V by 3 bases and J by 7 bases, and 13 bases separated the two germline ends. In DNA form, the CDR3 reads TGTGCCAGCAGCTTGGAAACTACCGGGGAGCAGTACTTC. Residues: CASSLETTGEQYF.

The J gene is TRBJ1-2, the V gene TRBV12-5, with TRBD1 matching 8 bases. Germline loops: CDR1 LGHNT, CDR2 FRNRAP. Trimming took 6 bases from V and 4 from J; bases not matched to a gene: 4. The CDR3 runs to 13 residues. CDR3 sequence reads: CASGSRGPYGYTF. CDR3 in DNA: TGTGCTAGTGGCTCCAGGGGGCCCTATGGCTACACCTTC. Filled out from reference TRBV12-5 and TRBJ1-2, the complete variable domain reads DARVTQTPRHKVTEMGQEVTMRCQPILGHNTVFWYRQTMMQGLELLAYFRNRAPLDDSGMPKDRFSAEMPDATLATLKIQPSEPRDSAVYFCASGSRGPYGYTFGSGTRLTVV.

V and J are TRBV20-1 and TRBJ1-2, with D tentatively TRBD1 (6 bases). In germline, CDR1 is DFQATT, CDR2 SNEGSKA (reference sequence). This CDR3 is built from 11 residues. CDR3 sequence: CRAAGACGYTF. In nucleotides, the CDR3 is TGCAGGGCGGCGGGGGCGTGTGGCTACACCTTC.

This chain connects TRBV19 to TRBJ1-5; 8 nucleotides align to TRBD1. The CDR3 extends over 16 amino acids. Germline assignment: CDR1 LNHDA and CDR2 SQIVND (reference sequence). V shed 5 bases and J 9 bases; nucleotides not matched to a gene: 15. The CDR3 DNA reads as TGTGCCAGTAGTCTCGCAGTGGACAGGGCGCAGCGGCCCCAGCATTTT. Translating gives CASSLAVDRAQRPQHF. The full variable domain, with the rest looked up from reference TRBV19 and TRBJ1-5, is DGGITQSPKYLFRKEGQNVTLSCEQNLNHDAMYWYRQDPGQGLRLIYYSQIVNDFQKGDIAEGYSVSREKKESFPLTVTSAQKNPTAFYLCASSLAVDRAQRPQHFGDGTRLSIL.

This clone was seen only a few times. The rearrangement joins TRBV6-1 to TRBJ2-1, with 8 bases identical to TRBD2. Looked up from germline, CDR1 is MNHNS and CDR2 is SASEGT. V lost 2 bases, J lost 0 bases, and 12 bases stayed unmatched. This CDR3 spans 19 amino acids. The DNA for the CDR3 is TGTGCCAGCAGTGAACCCCCAGGGCGGGAGGAAGCCTCCTACAATGAGCAGTTCTTC. Its protein is CASSEPPGREEASYNEQFF.

The rearrangement joins TRBV6-5 to TRBJ1-1; TRBD1 matches 8 bases. This CDR3 contains 12 residues. After removal of 8 bases from V and 6 bases from J, the junction contained 5 bases not matched to a gene. The germline CDR1 and CDR2 sequences are MNHEY and SVGAGI. The CDR3 protein is CASGRGRAEAFF. Written as DNA, the CDR3 is TGTGCCAGCGGCAGGGGGCGGGCTGAAGCTTTCTTT.

This clone was observed a few times. V gene TRBV28 combines with J gene TRBJ2-5; D may be TRBD2 (5 bases). This CDR3 has 16 residues. Germline assignment: CDR1 MDHEN and CDR2 SYDVKM. The V gene lost 6 bases and the J gene lost 5 bases, with 22 bases spanning the gap. CDR3 protein: CASSLGWTGRGETQYF. DNA of the CDR3: TGTGCCAGCAGCCTGGGGTGGACCGGCCGCGGGGAGACCCAGTACTTC.

The J gene is TRBJ2-5, the V gene TRBV13, with 8 bases lining up with TRBD1. With 4 bases clipped from V and 2 bases from J, the junction kept 9 bases outside the gene matches. The CDR3 has 16 residues. The germline V gene encodes CDR1 PRHDT and CDR2 FYEKMQ (reference sequence). The CDR3 reads CASSYGQGRGQETQYF. Written as DNA, the CDR3 is TGTGCCAGCAGCTATGGACAGGGCAGAGGTCAAGAGACCCAGTACTTC.

The CDR3 region has the DNA TGTGCCAGCAGTCCCAACAGGGACCCCGGGGAGCTGTTTTTT. This sequence encodes CASSPNRDPGELFF. The rearrangement links TRBV27 to TRBJ2-2, with D perhaps TRBD1 (6 bases). The germline V and J ends were trimmed by 5 bases and 6 bases, with 13 bases remaining between them. The V gene's germline CDR1 is MNHEY and CDR2 SMNVEV (reference sequence). The CDR3 extends over 14 amino acids.

This clone was counted between two and nine times. The V and J genes are TRBV7-6 and TRBJ2-3, with 11 bases matching TRBD2. CDR1 SGHVS and CDR2 FNYEAQ come from the germline V gene. The CDR3 length is 14 residues. The junction had 4 bases not matched to a gene; V was cut back by 8 bases and J by 3 bases. CDR3 DNA sequence: TGTGCCAGCGTAGCGGGAGGGCCGACAGATACGCAGTATTTT. Protein: CASVAGGPTDTQYF.

This chain connects TRBV5-6 to TRBJ1-2; the match to TRBD1 covers 7 bases. The length of the CDR3 is 15 residues. Germline CDR1 and CDR2: SGHDT and YYEEEE. V lost 4 bases to trimming and J lost 6 bases; unmatched junction nucleotides: 12. The CDR3 DNA is TGTGCCAGCAGCCCAAATACAGGGGAAAAGAATGGCTACACCTTC. It encodes CASSPNTGEKNGYTF.

V and J are TRBV30 and TRBJ1-1; D call uncertain. This CDR3 contains 14 residues. CDR1 GTSNPN and CDR2 SVGIG come from the germline V gene (reference sequence). V dropped 2 bases and J dropped 0 bases, with 10 bases sitting between them. The DNA of the CDR3 is TGTGCCTGGAGTTCCCTAGTGGTGAACACTGAAGCTTTCTTT. It encodes CAWSSLVVNTEAFF.

The chain combines TRBV27 with TRBJ2-1, with 9 bases aligning to TRBD1. This CDR3 spans 15 amino acids. The V gene's germline CDR1 is MNHEY and CDR2 SMNVEV (reference sequence). V lost 2 bases and J lost 8; bases outside the gene matches: 7. CDR3 residues: CASSLTGGGNYEQFF. The CDR3 region has the DNA TGTGCCAGCAGTTTAACAGGGGGCGGTAACTATGAGCAGTTCTTC.

The J gene is TRBJ1-5, the V gene TRBV10-2, with a weak D call TRBD1 (6 bases). Trimming left V 0 bases short and J 12 bases short, with 12 bases between. The germline V gene encodes CDR1 WSHSY and CDR2 SAAADI. The CDR3 is 13 amino acids. CDR3 sequence (DNA): TGCGCCAGCAGTGAGTCAACTCAGGGACACCAGCATTTT. Its protein is CASSESTQGHQHF.

V and J are TRBV19 and TRBJ2-5, with D maybe TRBD1 (5 bases). The V end was cut by 3 bases, the J end by 5 bases, with 19 bases between. The CDR3 is made up of 16 amino acids. In germline, CDR1 is LNHDA, CDR2 SQIVND (reference sequence). CDR3 protein: CASSIYPTGHRETQYF. CDR3 coding DNA: TGTGCCAGTAGTATCTACCCCACAGGCCATCGGGAGACCCAGTACTTC.